This TCR beta chain came from a study of blood T cells in healthy people across ages. About the study: Every two T cells gave about one barcoded beta molecule via template switching.

This clonotype has only a few counts. Its antigen is undetermined. General study points: A roughly linear fall in TCR beta diversity per million T cells was seen with increasing age.

Germline CDR1 and CDR2: DFQATT and SNEGSKA (reference sequence). Trimming at V came to 6 bases and at J to 0 bases, leaving 11 bases not matched to a gene. The CDR3 length is 19 residues. Together with a sample-barcoded 5' primer, a J-beta primer mix was included in a second PCR lasting about 7 to 12 cycles. Every cDNA molecule carried a tag from a template-switch adaptor bearing 12 random nucleotides. Each CDR3 protein gets one entry after TCRdb re-called the 5' RACE reads with MiXCR. The table includes about 2 million distinct CDR3 sequences, about 50% detected once. The V call is TRBV20-1, the J call TRBJ2-4; TRBD2 matches 16 bases. The receptor was isolated from a middle-aged woman in good health. Sequencing was performed on blood. CDR3 in amino acids: CSARHKGLAGGLAKNIQYF. CDR3 DNA: TGCAGTGCCCGGCATAAGGGACTAGCGGGGGGGCTAGCCAAAAACATTCAGTACTTC.